This TCR beta chain was sequenced in a study of CD8 T cells in ankylosing spondylitis. The CDR3 has 16 residues. Germline V gives CDR1 SGHTA, CDR2 FQGNSA. The ends lost 5 bases at V and 4 bases at J; junction bases unmatched: 8. Note on this clonotype: Antigen unknown.

Findings and limits, study-wide: There were earlier reports of some motif variants in reactive arthritis synovial fluid and blood. Reports say disease-linked clones showed up significantly more in matched ankylosing spondylitis synovial fluid. It appeared that ankylosing spondylitis blood was characterized by a TCR beta motif of about 8 highly homologous variants. Relatively rare in peripheral blood, disease-linked clones were also CD8+.

It was by quantitative 5'-RACE with molecular barcodes that TCR beta libraries were made. TCRdb recomputed calls from the 5' RACE reads with MiXCR, one row per CDR3 protein. In the table there are under 850,000 distinct CDR3 sequences, 15% to 20% of which are singletons. This sequence originates from a male donor with ankylosing spondylitis. The rearrangement joins TRBV7-2 to TRBJ1-6, with 7 bases lining up with TRBD1. The specimen sequenced was blood, either unsorted or a sorted T cell fraction (not recorded which). CDR3 sequence reads: CASSAQGIGYNSPLHF. The CDR3 DNA is TGTGCCAGCAGCGCACAGGGGATTGGGTATAATTCACCCCTCCACTTT.